The next 12 T cell receptor beta chains were all read from a single sample in a study of blood T cell repertoires in COVID-19. The assay was immunoSEQ multiplex PCR, and TCRdb's table has in-frame clones only and misses some. The sample has some 420,000 clones; 80% to 90% are singletons. Sequenced: PBMCs or T cells enriched from blood (not recorded which). The receptor source for this set is a man younger than 45 who had recovered from COVID-19.

The gene calls are TRBV3-1 (or the pseudogene TRBV3-2) and TRBJ1-2; weak D call: TRBD1 (6 bases). In germline, CDR1 is LGHDT, CDR2 YNNKEL (reference sequence). The CDR3 is 16 amino acids. Trimming cost V 4 bases and J 5 bases, with 20 bases left between them. The CDR3, as DNA: TGTGCCAGCAGCCTTAAGACAGGCTTGATCGGTTATGGCTACACCTTC. Amino acids: CASSLKTGLIGYGYTF.

This sequence joins TRBV7-9 and TRBJ1-3; D gene uncertain. The CDR3 is made up of 15 amino acids. Germline CDR1 reads SEHNR; CDR2 reads FQNEAQ (reference sequence). Trimming removed 1 base at V and 0 bases at J, with 7 bases between. CDR3 amino acids: CASSLDSTSGNTIYF. The CDR3 bases are TGTGCCAGCAGCTTAGATAGCACCTCTGGAAACACCATATATTTT.

The J gene is TRBJ1-2, the V gene TRBV28; 10 nucleotides match TRBD1. Germline CDR1 MDHEN, CDR2 SYDVKM. V lost 5 bases to trimming and J lost 8 bases; unmatched junction nucleotides: 14. The CDR3 spans 16 residues. The CDR3 DNA sequence: TGTGCCAGCAGTCTTCGACTCGGGGACAGGGGTAACGGCTACACCTTC. Residues: CASSLRLGDRGNGYTF.

This clone was counted a single time. The chain recombines TRBV29-1 with TRBJ1-1, with 10 bases that match TRBD1. V lost 1 base, J lost 1 base, and 3 bases stayed unmatched. CDR3 length equals 15 residues. Germline values: CDR1 SQVTM, CDR2 ANQGSEA. The CDR3 nucleotides read TGCAGCGTTGAAGGGGGACAGGGGTCGAACACTGAAGCTTTCTTT. Amino acids: CSVEGGQGSNTEAFF. Using reference TRBV29-1 and TRBJ1-1 for the parts outside the CDR3, the full variable domain is SAVISQKPSRDICQRGTSLTIQCQVDSQVTMMFWYRQQPGQSLTLIATANQGSEATYESGFVIDKFPISRPNLTFSTLTVSNMSPEDSSIYLCSVEGGQGSNTEAFFGQGTRLTVV.

The chain employs TRBV11-2 and TRBJ1-1, with D uncertain. V lost 7 bases and J lost 3, with 12 bases in between. Germline V gives CDR1 SGHAT, CDR2 FQNNGV. The CDR3 extends over 13 amino acids. The CDR3 DNA is TGTGCCAGCACCACCTTGGAGGACACTGAAGCTTTCTTT. Its translation: CASTTLEDTEAFF.

V and J are TRBV2 and TRBJ1-3; D remains unclear. CDR3 length: 16 amino acids. Germline lookup yields CDR1 SNHLY and CDR2 FYNNEI. V lost 2 bases and J 0 bases, leaving 11 bases between the germline ends. CDR3 in amino acids: CASSEWEATSGNTIYF. CDR3 bases: TGTGCCAGCAGTGAATGGGAGGCCACCTCTGGAAACACCATATATTTT.

Note on this clone: The sample contains more than one DNA sequence encoding this CDR3. The V and J genes are TRBV5-1 and TRBJ1-4; 10 bases line up with TRBD1. Trimming removed 3 bases from V and 8 bases from J; junction bases left unmatched: 1. From germline, CDR1 is SGHRS and CDR2 YFSETQ. This CDR3 contains 13 residues. In DNA form, the CDR3 reads TGCGCCAGCAGCTGGACAGGGGGGGAAAAACTGTTTTTT. This sequence encodes CASSWTGGEKLFF.

The chain carries TRBV5-1 and TRBJ1-4; D is possibly TRBD1 (6 bases). CDR3 length: 15 residues. CDR1 is SGHRS and CDR2 is YFSETQ in the germline V gene. V lost 4 bases to trimming and J lost 0 bases, with 10 bases between them. Here the CDR3 DNA reads TGCGCCAGCAGCGGAGGACAGCCAACTAATGAAAAACTGTTTTTT. Its protein is CASSGGQPTNEKLFF.

V usage is TRBV5-1 and J usage is TRBJ2-1; 8 nucleotides match TRBD2. CDR1 and CDR2 (germline): SGHRS, YFSETQ. CDR3 length: 14 residues. J gave up 1 base and V 8 bases, and 5 bases lay outside the gene matches. Here the CDR3 reads CASSSGQSYNEQFF. The CDR3 DNA sequence: TGCGCCAGTTCTAGCGGGCAATCCTACAATGAGCAGTTCTTC.

This chain links TRBV28 with TRBJ2-3; tentatively, D is TRBD2 (5 bases). V was clipped by 5 bases and J by 4 bases, with 16 bases between them. The CDR3 has 15 residues. CDR1 and CDR2 from the germline V gene are MDHEN and SYDVKM. The chain's CDR3 is CASSPSGRDPDTQYF. CDR3 in DNA: TGTGCCAGCAGTCCCAGCGGCCGGGATCCAGATACGCAGTATTTT.

Details on this clone: Other DNA sequences in the sample encode the same CDR3. This chain joins TRBV28 and TRBJ1-5; D might be TRBD1 (5 bases). The V gene lost 9 bases and the J gene lost 7 bases, with 13 bases spanning the gap. Per the germline V gene, CDR1 is MDHEN and CDR2 is SYDVKM. The CDR3 covers 12 residues. CDR3 protein: CASSQGGQPQHF. The CDR3 nucleotides are TGTGCCAGTAGCCAGGGTGGACAGCCCCAGCATTTT.

V and J are TRBV6-5 and TRBJ2-7, with 7 positions matching TRBD1. The CDR3 runs to 13 residues. CDR1 and CDR2 (germline): MNHEY, SVGAGI. The V gene end was trimmed by 7 bases and the J gene end by 2 bases; junction bases not matched to a gene: 5. The CDR3 nucleotides are TGTGCCAGCATGGGGACAGCAACCTACGAGCAGTACTTC. This encodes CASMGTATYEQYF.